This TCR beta chain is from a study of T cell responses to AZD1222 COVID-19 vaccine (dated by TCRdb to about 2021). General notes on the study: AZD1222 recipients given second doses at about 4 weeks or at about 12 weeks were pooled, since spike-specific TCR depth and breadth were not found to differ between the two schedules. TCR sequencing was performed for 230 to 250 trial participants, of whom roughly 200 were given two doses of AZD1222 and approximately 25 were given two doses of MenACWY control vaccine. Trial participants were enrolled by age into 18-55, 56-69 and 70-plus year subgroups, with around 150, 28 and 57 TCR-sequenced participants respectively.

The CDR3 regions of human TCRbeta chains were analyzed by immunosequencing. On the authors' methods: Repertoire TCRs were checked for matches against a reference library of SARS-CoV-2-specific TCRs that had been generated using the MIRA antigen-specificity platform. Breadth meant the fraction of unique TCRs that were SARS-CoV-2-associated, whereas depth meant the fraction of total T cells that were SARS-CoV-2-associated. Each spike-specific TCR was assigned to its reactive spike region and to a CD4 or CD8 class using the MIRA data. Log10-transformed breadth and depth values were compared by one-way ANOVA with Sidak's multiple comparisons tests. Entries here come from immuneACCESS through TCRdb and include only in-frame sequences with V and J called. Some clones fail to appear in such tables; in the studies checked, an unresolved V gene covers under half of the shortfall, and the cause of the remainder is unknown. That table supplies the V and J calls and clone size; D and trimming were determined from the DNA. The sample table contains 80,000 or so clones; only one count was recorded for 85% to 95% of them. The top ten hold roughly 5% of the sample.

This clone was observed once. The antigen it binds to is not known. Base qualities are missing; no much larger clone stands one base away. The sample's time point label is to be understood as: baseline before first vaccination. Samples from vaccinated people were obtained from the UK trials COV001 and COV002, which included a single-blind randomized controlled phase 2/3 trial of AZD1222 (ChAdOx1 nCoV-19) in healthy adults. For TCRbeta chain sequencing, PBMC samples from trial participants were taken at day 0 and at day 28 after the second dose. The research as a whole found: The vaccine-associated CD4 TCRs covered the entire spike protein, and the dominant responses fell in regions 160-218 and 743-854. Because no samples from the day 14 peak response were available, repertoires could be characterized only after the peak T cell response. A significant rise in spike-specific TCR breadth and depth was observed after two AZD1222 doses relative to day 0 and relative to MenACWY recipients. Participants were mostly white British and included more females than males, and it was suggested by the authors that clonal diversity may have been underestimated. Conclusions about previously exposed vaccinees are limited, since just 5 or 6 AZD1222 recipients were seropositive for SARS-CoV-2 at baseline. Reportedly, almost half of the unique spike-specific TCRs recognized epitopes lying outside the regions that are mutated in the B.1.351 and B.1.1.7 variants. In the small 56-69-year group, the increase in depth fell short of significance, most likely because of low power.

This receptor was obtained from an adult in good health. This specimen was peripheral blood, taken on day 0 of AZD1222 vaccination.

DNA sequence: TGTGCCAGCTCACTAAACCCCACAGCGAACTATGGCTACACCTTC. It specifies CASSLNPTANYGYTF. The chain uses TRBV18 and TRBJ1-2; the D gene is unclear. V loses 4 bases of germline sequence and J loses 2 bases, and the interval between the two ends is 14 bases. In the germline V gene, CDR1 corresponds to KGHSH and CDR2 to LQKENI. There are 15 amino acids in the CDR3, from cysteine to phenylalanine inclusive. The read is trimmed to its CDR3 DNA, 45 bases read in frame from base 1.